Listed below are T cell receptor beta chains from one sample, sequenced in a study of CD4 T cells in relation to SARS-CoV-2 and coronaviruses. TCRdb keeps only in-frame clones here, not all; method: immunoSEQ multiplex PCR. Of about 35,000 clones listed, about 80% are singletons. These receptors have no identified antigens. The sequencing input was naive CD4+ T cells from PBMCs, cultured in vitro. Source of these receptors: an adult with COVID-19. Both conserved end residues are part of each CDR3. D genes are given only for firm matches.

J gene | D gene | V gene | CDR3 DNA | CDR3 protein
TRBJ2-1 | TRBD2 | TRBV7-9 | TGTGCCAGCAGCTGGGGCGGGAGATCCTACAATGAGCAGTTCTTC | CASSWGGRSYNEQFF
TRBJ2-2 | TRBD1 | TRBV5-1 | TGCGCCAGTACCATTCCGGGACAGACCAACACCGGGGAGCTGTTTTTT | CASTIPGQTNTGELFF
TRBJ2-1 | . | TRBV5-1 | TGCGCCAGCAGCTTGGGTGGAGGCTACAATGAGCAGTTCTTC | CASSLGGGYNEQFF
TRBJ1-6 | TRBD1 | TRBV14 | TGTGCCAGCAGAGGGACAGCGTTTTCACCCCTCCACTTT | CASRGTAFSPLHF
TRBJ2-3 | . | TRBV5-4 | TGTGCCAGCAGCCCAAGCCCCCAGGCAGATACGCAGTATTTT | CASSPSPQADTQYF
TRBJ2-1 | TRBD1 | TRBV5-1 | TGCGCCAGCAGCCCTAGGGGACAGAGGCAAGATGAGCAGTTCTTC | CASSPRGQRQDEQFF
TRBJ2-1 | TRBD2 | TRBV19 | TGTGCCAGTAGTATAGTCACTAGCGGGTACAATGAGCAGTTCTTC | CASSIVTSGYNEQFF
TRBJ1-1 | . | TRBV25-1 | TGTGCCAGCGTTGAGGAGGTAGGCACTGAAGCTTTCTTT | CASVEEVGTEAFF
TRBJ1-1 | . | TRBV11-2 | TGTGCCAGCAGGTGGGAGGTTAACACTGAAGCTTTCTTT | CASRWEVNTEAFF
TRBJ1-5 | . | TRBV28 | TGTGCCAGCAGCCCCACCGATGGTTCAGGGTTCAATCAGCCCCAGCATTTT | CASSPTDGSGFNQPQHF
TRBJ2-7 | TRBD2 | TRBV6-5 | TGTGCCAGCAGTAGGGACTACTACGAGCAGTACTTC | CASSRDYYEQYF
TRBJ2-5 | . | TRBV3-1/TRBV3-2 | TGTGCCAGCAGCCAAGTGAGGACTCAAGAGACCCAGTACTTC | CASSQVRTQETQYF
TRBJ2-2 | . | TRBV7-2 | TGTGCCAGCAGCTTAGTGCGCAACACCGGGGAGCTGTTTTTT | CASSLVRNTGELFF
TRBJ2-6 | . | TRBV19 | TGTGCCAGTAGTATGTTGGCCTCTGGGGCCAACGTCCTGACTTTC | CASSMLASGANVLTF
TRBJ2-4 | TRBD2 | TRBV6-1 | TGTGCCAGCAGTGGACTAGCGGGAGTTACCAAAAACATTCAGTACTTC | CASSGLAGVTKNIQYF
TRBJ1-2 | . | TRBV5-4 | TGTGCCAGCAGCCTAGACGTGGGGGGCTATGGCTACACCTTC | CASSLDVGGYGYTF